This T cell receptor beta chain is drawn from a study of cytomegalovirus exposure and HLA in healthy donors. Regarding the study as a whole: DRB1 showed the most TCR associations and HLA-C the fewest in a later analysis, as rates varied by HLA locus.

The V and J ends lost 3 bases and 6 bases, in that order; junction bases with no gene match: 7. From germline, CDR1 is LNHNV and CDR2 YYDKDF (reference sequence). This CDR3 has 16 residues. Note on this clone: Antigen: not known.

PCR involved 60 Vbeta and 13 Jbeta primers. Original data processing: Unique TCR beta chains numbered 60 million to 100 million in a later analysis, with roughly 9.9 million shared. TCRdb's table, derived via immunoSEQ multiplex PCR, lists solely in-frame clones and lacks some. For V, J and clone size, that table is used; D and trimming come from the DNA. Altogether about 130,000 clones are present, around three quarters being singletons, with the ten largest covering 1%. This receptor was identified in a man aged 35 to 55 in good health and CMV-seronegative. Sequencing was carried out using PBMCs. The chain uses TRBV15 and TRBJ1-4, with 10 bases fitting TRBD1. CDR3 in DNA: TGTGCCACCAGCAGGATAACCGGGACAGGGGATGAAAAACTGTTTTTT. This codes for CATSRITGTGDEKLFF.